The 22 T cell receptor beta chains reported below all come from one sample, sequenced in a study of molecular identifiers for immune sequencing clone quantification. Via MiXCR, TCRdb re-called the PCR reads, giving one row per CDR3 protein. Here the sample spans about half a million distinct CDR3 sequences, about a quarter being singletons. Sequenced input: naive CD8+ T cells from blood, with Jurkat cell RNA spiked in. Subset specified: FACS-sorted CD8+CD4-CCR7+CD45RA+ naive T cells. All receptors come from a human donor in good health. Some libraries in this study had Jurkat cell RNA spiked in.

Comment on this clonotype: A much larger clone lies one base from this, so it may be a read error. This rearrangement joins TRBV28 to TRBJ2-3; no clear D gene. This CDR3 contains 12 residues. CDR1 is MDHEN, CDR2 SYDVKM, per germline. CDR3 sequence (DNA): TGTGCCAGCAGGTTCAACTGGGATACGCAGTGTTTT. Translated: CASRFNWDTQCF.

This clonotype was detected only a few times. The CDR3 protein is CASSPNPRTGDNQPQHF. The CDR3 region has the DNA TGTGCCAGCAGCCCCAACCCCCGGACAGGGGACAATCAGCCCCAGCATTTT. This rearrangement joins TRBV7-8 to TRBJ1-5, with TRBD1 matching 9 bases. CDR3 length: 17 residues. Germline V gene lookup returns CDR1 SGHVS and CDR2 FQNEAQ. Trimming cost V 5 bases and J 3 bases; bases outside gene matches: 11.

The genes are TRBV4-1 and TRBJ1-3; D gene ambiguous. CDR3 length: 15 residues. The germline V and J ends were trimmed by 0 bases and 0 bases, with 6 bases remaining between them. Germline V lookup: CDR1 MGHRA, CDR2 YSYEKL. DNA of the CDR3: TGCGCCAGCAGCCAAGATACAAACTCTGGAAACACCATATATTTT. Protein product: CASSQDTNSGNTIYF.

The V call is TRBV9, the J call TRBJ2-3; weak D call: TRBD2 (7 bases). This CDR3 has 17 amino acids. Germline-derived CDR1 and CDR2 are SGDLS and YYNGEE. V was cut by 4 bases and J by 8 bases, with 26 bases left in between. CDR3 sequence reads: CASSRPSAPDGGLTQYF. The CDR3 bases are TGTGCCAGCAGCCGCCCGTCGGCCCCTGACGGGGGGCTTACGCAGTATTTT.

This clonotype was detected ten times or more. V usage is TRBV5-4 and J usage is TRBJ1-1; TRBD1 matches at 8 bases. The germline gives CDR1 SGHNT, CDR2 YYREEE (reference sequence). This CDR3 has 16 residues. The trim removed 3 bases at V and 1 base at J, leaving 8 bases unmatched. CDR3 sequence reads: CASSSRTDRENTEAFF. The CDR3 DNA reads TGTGCCAGCAGCTCGAGGACGGACAGGGAGAACACTGAAGCTTTCTTT.

CDR3 loop: CASSPWVTGTEAFF. CDR3 DNA: TGTGCCAGCAGCCCGTGGGTGACGGGCACTGAAGCTTTCTTT. V is TRBV27 and J is TRBJ1-1; D not certain. Germline CDR1 reads MNHEY; CDR2 reads SMNVEV (reference sequence). Trimming took 6 bases from V and 4 from J, leaving 15 bases between them. This CDR3 is 14 amino acids long.

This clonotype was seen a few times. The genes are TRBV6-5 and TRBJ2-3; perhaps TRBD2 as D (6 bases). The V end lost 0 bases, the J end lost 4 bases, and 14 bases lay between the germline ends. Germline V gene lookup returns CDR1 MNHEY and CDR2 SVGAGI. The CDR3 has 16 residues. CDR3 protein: CASSYSSSWEADTQYF. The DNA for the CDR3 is TGTGCCAGCAGTTACTCGAGTAGCTGGGAGGCAGATACGCAGTATTTT.

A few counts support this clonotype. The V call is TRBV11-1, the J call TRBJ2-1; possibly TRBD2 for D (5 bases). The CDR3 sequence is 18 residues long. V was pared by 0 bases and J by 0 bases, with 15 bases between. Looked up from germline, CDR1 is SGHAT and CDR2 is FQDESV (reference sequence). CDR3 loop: CASSLAFLAASSYNEQFF. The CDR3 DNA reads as TGTGCCAGCAGCTTAGCTTTCCTAGCTGCCAGCTCCTACAATGAGCAGTTCTTC.

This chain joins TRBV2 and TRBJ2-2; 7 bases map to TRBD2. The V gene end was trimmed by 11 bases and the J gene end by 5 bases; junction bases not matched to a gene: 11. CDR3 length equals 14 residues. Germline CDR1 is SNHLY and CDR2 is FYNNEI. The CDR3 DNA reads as TGTGCCCGAACCGTAGGGAGGGAAACCGGGGAGCTGTTTTTT. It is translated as CARTVGRETGELFF.

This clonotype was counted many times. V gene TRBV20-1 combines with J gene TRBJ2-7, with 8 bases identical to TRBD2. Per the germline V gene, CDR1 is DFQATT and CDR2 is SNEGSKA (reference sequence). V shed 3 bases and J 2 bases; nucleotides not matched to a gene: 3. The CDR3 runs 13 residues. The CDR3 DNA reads TGCAGTGCTAGGTCGGGAGGGGCCTACGAGCAGTACTTC. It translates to CSARSGGAYEQYF.

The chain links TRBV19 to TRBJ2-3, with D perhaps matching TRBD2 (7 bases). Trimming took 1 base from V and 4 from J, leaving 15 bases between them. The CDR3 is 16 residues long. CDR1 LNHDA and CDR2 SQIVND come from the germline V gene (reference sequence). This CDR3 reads CASSIVEGGPADTQYF. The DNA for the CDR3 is TGTGCCAGTAGTATAGTAGAGGGGGGGCCAGCAGATACGCAGTATTTT.

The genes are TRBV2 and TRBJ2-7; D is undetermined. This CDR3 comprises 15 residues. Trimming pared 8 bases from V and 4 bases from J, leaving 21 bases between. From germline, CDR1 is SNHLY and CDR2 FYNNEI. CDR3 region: CASRASPEPIYEQYF. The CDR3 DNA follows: TGTGCCAGCCGAGCGTCCCCTGAACCAATTTACGAGCAGTACTTC.

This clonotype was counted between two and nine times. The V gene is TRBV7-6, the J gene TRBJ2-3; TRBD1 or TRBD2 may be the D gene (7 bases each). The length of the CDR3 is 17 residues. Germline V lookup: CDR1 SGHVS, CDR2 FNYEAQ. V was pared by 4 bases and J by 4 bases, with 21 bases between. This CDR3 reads CASSSLRGRELPDTQYF. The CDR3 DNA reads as TGTGCCAGCAGCTCCTTAAGGGGGCGGGAGCTCCCAGATACGCAGTATTTT.

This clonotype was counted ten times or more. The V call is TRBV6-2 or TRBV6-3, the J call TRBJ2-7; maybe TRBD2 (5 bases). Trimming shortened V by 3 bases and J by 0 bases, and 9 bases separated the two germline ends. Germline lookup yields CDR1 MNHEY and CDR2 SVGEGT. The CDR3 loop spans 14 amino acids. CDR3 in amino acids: CASSYGLSSYEQYF. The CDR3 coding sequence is TGTGCCAGCAGTTATGGACTTAGCTCCTACGAGCAGTACTTC.

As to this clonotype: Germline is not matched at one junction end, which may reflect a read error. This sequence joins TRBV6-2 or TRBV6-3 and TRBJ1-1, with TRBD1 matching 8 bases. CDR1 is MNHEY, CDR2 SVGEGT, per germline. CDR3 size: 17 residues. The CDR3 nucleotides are TGTGCCGGCAGTAAATCCGATCCCAGGGGGCGCACCACTGAAGCTTTCTTT. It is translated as CAGSKSDPRGRTTEAFF.

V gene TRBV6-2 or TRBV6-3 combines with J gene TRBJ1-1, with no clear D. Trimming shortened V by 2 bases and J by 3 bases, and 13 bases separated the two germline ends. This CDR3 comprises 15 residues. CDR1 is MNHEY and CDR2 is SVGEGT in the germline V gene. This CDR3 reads CASSYHATSDTEAFF. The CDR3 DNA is TGTGCCAGCAGTTACCATGCCACCTCAGACACTGAAGCTTTCTTT.

The CDR3 is CASSQDGRQGFLTGTEAFF. The CDR3 coding sequence is TGCGCCAGCAGCCAAGACGGGAGACAGGGGTTCTTAACAGGGACTGAAGCTTTCTTT. This chain joins TRBV4-1 and TRBJ1-1; 8 positions agree with TRBD1. This CDR3 region has 19 residues. V was pared by 0 bases and J by 5 bases, with 17 bases of the junction left unmatched. Per the germline V gene, CDR1 is MGHRA and CDR2 is YSYEKL.

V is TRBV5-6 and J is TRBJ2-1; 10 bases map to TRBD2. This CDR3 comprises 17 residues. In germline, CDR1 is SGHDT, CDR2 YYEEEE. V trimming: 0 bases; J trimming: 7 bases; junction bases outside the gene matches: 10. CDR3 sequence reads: CASSLDTSGNPINEQFF. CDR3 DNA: TGTGCCAGCAGCTTGGATACTAGCGGGAATCCTATTAATGAGCAGTTCTTC.

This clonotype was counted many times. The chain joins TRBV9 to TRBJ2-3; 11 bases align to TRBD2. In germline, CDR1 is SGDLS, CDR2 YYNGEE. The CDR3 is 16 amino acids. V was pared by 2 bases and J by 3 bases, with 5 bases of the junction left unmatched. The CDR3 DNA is TGTGCCAGCAGCGTGACTAGCGGGACGCCGACAGATACGCAGTATTTT. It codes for CASSVTSGTPTDTQYF.

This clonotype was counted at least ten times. CDR3 in DNA: TGTGCCAGCAGTTTCCTCGGCCCCTACGAGCAGTACTTC. Protein: CASSFLGPYEQYF. The chain is built from TRBV27 and TRBJ2-7; no reliable D call. The CDR3 runs 13 residues. Germline V gene sequence: CDR1 MNHEY, CDR2 SMNVEV (reference sequence). V was trimmed by 3 bases and J by 2 bases, leaving 8 bases between them.

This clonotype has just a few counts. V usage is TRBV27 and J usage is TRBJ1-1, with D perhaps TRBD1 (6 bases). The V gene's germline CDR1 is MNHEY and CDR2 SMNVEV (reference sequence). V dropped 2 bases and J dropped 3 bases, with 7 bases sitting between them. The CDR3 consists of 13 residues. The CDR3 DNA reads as TGTGCCAGCAGTTTAGACAGGTACACTGAAGCTTTCTTT. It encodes CASSLDRYTEAFF.

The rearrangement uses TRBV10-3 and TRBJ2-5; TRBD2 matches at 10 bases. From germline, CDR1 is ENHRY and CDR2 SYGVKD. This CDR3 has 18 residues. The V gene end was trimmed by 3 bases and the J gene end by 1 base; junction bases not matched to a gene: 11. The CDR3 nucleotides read TGTGCCATCAGTGACATAGCGGGGGGTTACCCCTCCCAAGAGACCCAGTACTTC. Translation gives CAISDIAGGYPSQETQYF.